These T cell receptor beta chains were read from a single sample in a study of graft-versus-host responses after intestinal transplantation. Using immunoSEQ multiplex PCR, the repertoire was profiled, and TCRdb retains in-frame clones only, with some absent. The sample has 75,000 to 100,000 clones, 91% seen once. Their recognized antigens are unknown. The sample consisted of unstimulated CD4+ T cells sorted from spleen or lymph node cells, taken before transplant. These receptors came from a human donor who was the organ donor for an intestinal transplant. The CDR3 runs from the conserved cysteine through the conserved F or W. A D gene is named only where the DNA matches it firmly.

CDR3aa: CASSFNSGGYTF
v_gene: TRBV7-8
d_gene: .
j_gene: TRBJ1-2

CDR3aa: CASSRLFATYGYTF
v_gene: TRBV19
d_gene: .
j_gene: TRBJ1-2

CDR3aa: CASSPKRKTEAFF
v_gene: TRBV18
d_gene: .
j_gene: TRBJ1-1

CDR3aa: CASSRTGDGRYEQYF
v_gene: TRBV18
d_gene: .
j_gene: TRBJ2-7

CDR3aa: CASSFAGGFYEQYF
v_gene: TRBV7-2
d_gene: TRBD2
j_gene: TRBJ2-7

CDR3aa: CASSPGQVNQPQHF
v_gene: TRBV5-7
d_gene: TRBD1
j_gene: TRBJ1-5

CDR3aa: CASSQDRWLGGNTIYF
v_gene: TRBV4-2
d_gene: .
j_gene: TRBJ1-3

CDR3aa: CASSQTGTGPNEQYF
v_gene: TRBV4-2
d_gene: TRBD1
j_gene: TRBJ2-7

CDR3aa: CAWSPLPAATQVGRAFF
v_gene: TRBV30
d_gene: .
j_gene: TRBJ1-1

CDR3aa: CASSVWAGPYGYTF
v_gene: TRBV2
d_gene: .
j_gene: TRBJ1-2

CDR3aa: CASSDETAYGYTF
v_gene: TRBV7-9
d_gene: .
j_gene: TRBJ1-2

CDR3aa: CASSEGGRRIAYEQYF
v_gene: TRBV2
d_gene: .
j_gene: TRBJ2-7

CDR3aa: CATRRSNTGELFF
v_gene: TRBV7-3
d_gene: .
j_gene: TRBJ2-2

CDR3aa: CASYRASEAFF
v_gene: TRBV6-5
d_gene: .
j_gene: TRBJ1-1

CDR3aa: CASSLGGPDNYGYTF
v_gene: TRBV5-1
d_gene: .
j_gene: TRBJ1-2

CDR3aa: CAISEGQGVSYEQYF
v_gene: TRBV10-3
d_gene: TRBD1
j_gene: TRBJ2-7

CDR3aa: CASSKQGTSDDEQFF
v_gene: TRBV5-1
d_gene: TRBD2
j_gene: TRBJ2-1

CDR3aa: CASSKWTANTEAFF
v_gene: TRBV7-9
d_gene: .
j_gene: TRBJ1-1

CDR3aa: CASSGGLPRYNEQFF
v_gene: TRBV4-3
d_gene: .
j_gene: TRBJ2-1

CDR3aa: CASRYYGGNTEAFF
v_gene: TRBV6-1
d_gene: .
j_gene: TRBJ1-1

CDR3aa: CASSLVGTGPSGELFF
v_gene: TRBV7-2
d_gene: TRBD1
j_gene: TRBJ2-2

CDR3aa: CASSPQGNQPQHF
v_gene: TRBV7-3
d_gene: .
j_gene: TRBJ1-5

CDR3aa: CASSPPTGANTEAFF
v_gene: TRBV18
d_gene: TRBD1
j_gene: TRBJ1-1

CDR3aa: CASSQADRQNTEAFF
v_gene: TRBV4-2
d_gene: TRBD1
j_gene: TRBJ1-1

CDR3aa: CASSLSGWEETQYF
v_gene: TRBV5-1
d_gene: .
j_gene: TRBJ2-5

CDR3aa: CASSHGLAGGWTGELFF
v_gene: TRBV4-2
d_gene: TRBD2
j_gene: TRBJ2-2

CDR3aa: CASSPSRGVEQFF
v_gene: TRBV4-2
d_gene: TRBD2
j_gene: TRBJ2-1

CDR3aa: CAISDRGSTDTQYF
v_gene: TRBV10-3
d_gene: .
j_gene: TRBJ2-3

CDR3aa: CASGYAGTGAYNTEAFF
v_gene: TRBV7-9
d_gene: TRBD1
j_gene: TRBJ1-1

CDR3aa: CASSQDPKRGDSYEQYF
v_gene: TRBV4-1
d_gene: TRBD2
j_gene: TRBJ2-7

CDR3aa: CASSFAGLNSPLHF
v_gene: TRBV28
d_gene: .
j_gene: TRBJ1-6

CDR3aa: CASSATDTQYF
v_gene: TRBV9
d_gene: .
j_gene: TRBJ2-3

CDR3aa: CASTIYEDTDTQYF
v_gene: TRBV7-2
d_gene: .
j_gene: TRBJ2-3

CDR3aa: CASSDEDRGFDEQYF
v_gene: TRBV6-1
d_gene: TRBD1
j_gene: TRBJ2-7

CDR3aa: CASSARGGVPYEQYF
v_gene: TRBV7-3
d_gene: TRBD2
j_gene: TRBJ2-7

CDR3aa: CASSIGPGQGLSSQPQHF
v_gene: TRBV19
d_gene: TRBD1
j_gene: TRBJ1-5

CDR3aa: CASSSGLRDRQETQYF
v_gene: TRBV5-8
d_gene: TRBD1
j_gene: TRBJ2-5

CDR3aa: CATSRDAGADTQYF
v_gene: TRBV15
d_gene: .
j_gene: TRBJ2-3

CDR3aa: CASTTGGGPPDTQYF
v_gene: TRBV6-5
d_gene: TRBD2
j_gene: TRBJ2-3

CDR3aa: CASSLTRLAGARTDTQYF
v_gene: TRBV5-1
d_gene: TRBD2
j_gene: TRBJ2-3

CDR3aa: CASSGTSGGVTGGELFF
v_gene: TRBV25-1
d_gene: TRBD2
j_gene: TRBJ2-2

CDR3aa: CASSPYVTGNTGELFF
v_gene: TRBV18
d_gene: .
j_gene: TRBJ2-2

CDR3aa: CASSHETGPHYEQYF
v_gene: TRBV4-1
d_gene: TRBD1
j_gene: TRBJ2-7

CDR3aa: CASSLEPNTEAFF
v_gene: TRBV7-3
d_gene: .
j_gene: TRBJ1-1

CDR3aa: CASSEGQNSGNTIYF
v_gene: TRBV5-4
d_gene: .
j_gene: TRBJ1-3

CDR3aa: CASSRELTQANTGELFF
v_gene: TRBV5-5
d_gene: .
j_gene: TRBJ2-2

CDR3aa: CASSLFSRGQNEQYF
v_gene: TRBV9
d_gene: TRBD1
j_gene: .

CDR3aa: CASSLGGPNEQFF
v_gene: TRBV7-6
d_gene: .
j_gene: TRBJ2-1

CDR3aa: CASSPLTRSGAETQYF
v_gene: TRBV18
d_gene: .
j_gene: TRBJ2-5

CDR3aa: CASSYSGTMGGYTF
v_gene: TRBV27
d_gene: .
j_gene: TRBJ1-2

CDR3aa: CASSTRDRSREQYF
v_gene: TRBV6-5
d_gene: TRBD1
j_gene: TRBJ2-7

CDR3aa: CASSPRTDNYGYTF
v_gene: TRBV18
d_gene: .
j_gene: TRBJ1-2

CDR3aa: CASSQDRGLSGAEAFF
v_gene: TRBV4-1
d_gene: .
j_gene: TRBJ1-1

CDR3aa: CASSPFTDTQYF
v_gene: TRBV7-2
d_gene: .
j_gene: TRBJ2-3

CDR3aa: CATRTAGTEAFF
v_gene: TRBV2
d_gene: .
j_gene: TRBJ1-1